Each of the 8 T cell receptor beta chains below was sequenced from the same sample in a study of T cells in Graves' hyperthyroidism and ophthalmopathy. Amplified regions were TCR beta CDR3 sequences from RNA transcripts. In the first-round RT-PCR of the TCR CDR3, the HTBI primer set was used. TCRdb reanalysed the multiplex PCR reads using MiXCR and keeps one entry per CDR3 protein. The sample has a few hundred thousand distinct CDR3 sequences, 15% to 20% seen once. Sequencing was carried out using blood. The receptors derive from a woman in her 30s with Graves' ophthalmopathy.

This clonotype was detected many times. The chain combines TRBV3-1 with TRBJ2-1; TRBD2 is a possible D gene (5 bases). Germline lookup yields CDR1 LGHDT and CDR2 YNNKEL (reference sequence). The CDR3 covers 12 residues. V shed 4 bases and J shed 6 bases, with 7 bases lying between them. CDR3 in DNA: TGTGCCAGCAGCCGACGGGGCAATGAGCAGTTCTTC. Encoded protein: CASSRRGNEQFF.

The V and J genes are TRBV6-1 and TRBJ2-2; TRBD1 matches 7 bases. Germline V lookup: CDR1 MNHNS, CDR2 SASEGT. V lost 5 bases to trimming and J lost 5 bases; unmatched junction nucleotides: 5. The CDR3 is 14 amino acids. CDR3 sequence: CASSTQTGTGELFF. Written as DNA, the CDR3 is TGTGCCAGCAGTACCCAGACAGGGACCGGGGAGCTGTTTTTT.

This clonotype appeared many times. CDR3 coding DNA: TGTGCCAGCAGCCAAGGACCCTCCTACGAGCAGTACTTC. Its protein is CASSQGPSYEQYF. This chain joins TRBV3-1 and TRBJ2-7; D uncertain. The CDR3 sequence is 13 residues long. Trimming left V 1 base short and J 0 bases short, with 4 bases between. Germline assignment: CDR1 LGHDT and CDR2 YNNKEL (reference sequence).

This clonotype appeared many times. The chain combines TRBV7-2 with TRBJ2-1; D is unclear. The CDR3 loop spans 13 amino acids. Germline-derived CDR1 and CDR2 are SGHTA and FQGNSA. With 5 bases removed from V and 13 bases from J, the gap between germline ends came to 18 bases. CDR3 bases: TGTGCCAGCAGCCTCTTGCACAAGGCCACCCAGTTCTTC. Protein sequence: CASSLLHKATQFF.

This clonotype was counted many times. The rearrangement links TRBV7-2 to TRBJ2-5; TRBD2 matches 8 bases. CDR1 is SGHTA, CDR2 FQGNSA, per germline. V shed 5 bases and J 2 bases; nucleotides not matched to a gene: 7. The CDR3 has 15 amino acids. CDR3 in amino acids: CASSTGSGVQETQYF. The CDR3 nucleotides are TGTGCCAGCAGCACGGGTAGCGGGGTTCAAGAGACCCAGTACTTC.

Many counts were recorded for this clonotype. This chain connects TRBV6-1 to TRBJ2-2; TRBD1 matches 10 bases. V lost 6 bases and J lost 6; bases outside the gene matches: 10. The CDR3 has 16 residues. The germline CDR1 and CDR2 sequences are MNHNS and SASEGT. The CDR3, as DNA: TGTGCCAGCAGAGGGTCCGGGACAGGGGAGTCCGGGGAGCTGTTTTTT. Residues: CASRGSGTGESGELFF.

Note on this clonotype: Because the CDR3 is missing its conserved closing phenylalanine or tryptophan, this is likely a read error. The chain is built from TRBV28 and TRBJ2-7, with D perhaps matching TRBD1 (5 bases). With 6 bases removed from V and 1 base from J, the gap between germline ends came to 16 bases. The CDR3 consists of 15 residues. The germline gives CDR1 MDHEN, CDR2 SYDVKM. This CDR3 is CASREEQASSYEQYL. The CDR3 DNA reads TGTGCCAGCAGGGAAGAACAGGCTTCTTCCTACGAGCAGTACCTC.

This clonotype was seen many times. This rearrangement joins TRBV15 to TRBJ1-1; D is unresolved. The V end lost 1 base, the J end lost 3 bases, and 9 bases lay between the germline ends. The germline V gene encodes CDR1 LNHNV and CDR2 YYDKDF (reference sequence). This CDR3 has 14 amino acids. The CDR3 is CATSRVGDYTEAFF. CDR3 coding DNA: TGTGCCACCAGCAGAGTAGGAGACTACACTGAAGCTTTCTTT.